The 19 T cell receptor beta chains below come from one sample, sequenced in a study of T cells in Graves' hyperthyroidism and ophthalmopathy. Researchers amplified the TCR beta CDR3 regions from RNA transcripts. HTBI primers drove first-round RT-PCR of the TCR CDR3. Via MiXCR, TCRdb re-called the multiplex PCR reads, giving one row per CDR3 protein. The sample shows hundreds of thousands of distinct CDR3 sequences, less than 15% of them seen only once. The sequencing input was blood. Receptor source: a woman aged 18-29 years with Graves' hyperthyroidism.

This chain links TRBV7-9 with TRBJ2-4; tentatively, D is TRBD2 (7 bases). This CDR3 region has 13 residues. Germline-derived CDR1 and CDR2 are SEHNR and FQNEAQ (reference sequence). Trimming took off 11 bases at V and 0 bases at J, with 11 bases between the two ends. The CDR3 protein is CAAGAIAKNIQYF. CDR3 in DNA: TGTGCCGCGGGGGCAATAGCCAAAAACATTCAGTACTTC.

This clonotype was observed many times. The chain uses TRBV7-8 and TRBJ1-1, with a tentative D call TRBD1 (5 bases). Trimming left V 3 bases short and J 3 bases short, with 8 bases between. This CDR3 is 13 amino acids long. Per germline, CDR1 SGHVS and CDR2 FQNEAQ. Here the CDR3 reads CASSLRDYTEAFF. The CDR3 DNA follows: TGTGCCAGCAGCTTGAGGGACTACACTGAAGCTTTCTTT. The entire variable domain, with the rest obtained from reference TRBV7-8 and TRBJ1-1, is as follows: GAGVSQSPRYKVAKRGQDVALRCDPISGHVSLFWYQQALGQGPEFLTYFQNEAQLDKSGLPSDRFFAERPEGSVSTLKIQRTQQEDSAVYLCASSLRDYTEAFFGQGTRLTVV.

The rearrangement uses TRBV28 and TRBJ1-4; weak D call: TRBD1 (6 bases). CDR3 length: 14 amino acids. Germline V gives CDR1 MDHEN, CDR2 SYDVKM. Trimming removed 5 bases at V and 8 bases at J, with 15 bases between. CDR3 sequence (DNA): TGTGCCAGCAGTGCACAGGGTATAAAAGAAAAACTGTTTTTT. This encodes CASSAQGIKEKLFF.

This clonotype has at least ten counts. This rearrangement joins TRBV11-2 to TRBJ1-2; D call uncertain. CDR1 SGHAT and CDR2 FQNNGV come from the germline V gene. The CDR3 has 12 amino acids. V dropped 10 bases and J dropped 7 bases, with 16 bases sitting between them. CDR3 amino acids: CAKPQILGGYTF. The CDR3 region has the DNA TGTGCCAAGCCCCAGATCCTGGGTGGCTACACCTTC.

The sample holds many counts of this clonotype. The V gene is TRBV7-8, the J gene TRBJ2-1, with 9 bases aligning to TRBD2. The J segment lost 8 bases and the V segment lost 4 bases, leaving 12 bases of the junction unmatched. Looked up from germline, CDR1 is SGHVS and CDR2 is FQNEAQ. The CDR3 runs to 16 residues. The DNA for the CDR3 is TGTGCCAGCAGCTCAACTGCGGGAGGGCCGTCGGATGAGCAGTTCTTC. Its protein is CASSSTAGGPSDEQFF.

At least ten counts were recorded for this clonotype. The V call is TRBV28, the J call TRBJ1-5, with a weak D call TRBD1 (5 bases). V lost 6 bases, J lost 5 bases, and 32 bases lay in between. Germline CDR1 is MDHEN and CDR2 is SYDVKM. The CDR3 covers 20 residues. The CDR3 loop reads CASSHTSSFDRERLYQPQHF. The CDR3 DNA reads as TGTGCCAGCAGCCACACTTCTTCCTTCGACAGAGAGAGGTTATATCAGCCCCAGCATTTT.

The sample holds a few counts of this clonotype. The V and J genes are TRBV19 and TRBJ1-1; 8 positions agree with TRBD1. This CDR3 is built from 12 residues. Germline lookup yields CDR1 LNHDA and CDR2 SQIVND (reference sequence). J lost 11 bases, V lost 9 bases, and 11 bases had no gene match. The CDR3 DNA is TGTGCCAGCGCTCCTACAGGGGGATGGGCTTTCTTT. It is translated as CASAPTGGWAFF.

This clonotype was found a few times. The final CDR3 position lacks the conserved phenylalanine or tryptophan, pointing to a likely read error. The chain recombines TRBV30 with TRBJ2-7; no firm D call. The CDR3 totals 13 residues. Germline V gene lookup returns CDR1 GTSNPN and CDR2 SVGIG (reference sequence). Trimming removed 0 bases at V and 3 bases at J, with 9 bases between. CDR3 protein: CAWSVSRIYEQYL. Here the CDR3 DNA reads TGTGCCTGGAGTGTATCTCGGATCTACGAGCAGTACCTC.

This sequence joins TRBV2 and TRBJ2-1; 14 nucleotides agree with TRBD2. With 10 bases clipped from V and 10 bases from J, the junction kept 3 bases outside the gene matches. Germline V CDR1 and CDR2: SNHLY, FYNNEI. The CDR3 sequence is 12 residues long. The CDR3 spells CAKTSGREEQFF. CDR3 nucleotides: TGTGCCAAGACTAGCGGGAGGGAGGAGCAGTTCTTC. Variable domain in full (rest from reference TRBV2 and TRBJ2-1): EPEVTQTPSHQVTQMGQEVILRCVPISNHLYFYWYRQILGQKVEFLVSFYNNEISEKSEIFDDQFSVERPDGSNFTLKIRSTKLEDSAMYFCAKTSGREEQFFGPGTRLTVL.

This clonotype was counted only a few times. The rearrangement links TRBV20-1 to TRBJ2-1; D tentatively reads TRBD1 or TRBD2 (5 bases each). Trimming took off 5 bases at V and 11 bases at J, with 10 bases between the two ends. CDR3 length: 10 amino acids. CDR1 and CDR2 (germline): DFQATT, SNEGSKA (reference sequence). DNA for the CDR3: TGCAGTGCTCCACGGGGACAGCAGTTCTTC. Its translation is CSAPRGQQFF.

The genes are TRBV7-9 and TRBJ1-2; the D is unclear. The V and J ends lost 3 bases and 7 bases respectively, with 15 bases between them. This CDR3 spans 14 amino acids. Germline-derived CDR1 and CDR2 are SEHNR and FQNEAQ (reference sequence). This chain's CDR3 is CASSFGEGAGGYTF. CDR3 in DNA: TGTGCCAGCAGCTTCGGAGAGGGAGCTGGTGGCTACACCTTC.

Comment on this clonotype: A much more abundant neighbour one base away suggests this may be a read error. V usage is TRBV7-9 and J usage is TRBJ2-1, with D tentatively TRBD1 (6 bases). V gave up 5 bases and J gave up 12 bases, with 20 bases separating them. The CDR3 is made up of 14 amino acids. Looked up from germline, CDR1 is SEHNR and CDR2 is FQNEAQ (reference sequence). Written as DNA, the CDR3 is TGTGCCAGCAGCCTTAGGGGGACCGAGGGTGGGCAGTTCTTC. It encodes CASSLRGTEGGQFF.

CDR3 bases: TGCAGTGCCATAAATAGACAGGGTCCCCACGAGCAGTACTTC. Amino acid sequence: CSAINRQGPHEQYF. The chain joins TRBV20-1 to TRBJ2-7; 7 positions match TRBD1. The CDR3 length is 14 residues. The germline gives CDR1 DFQATT, CDR2 SNEGSKA (reference sequence). The ends lost 6 bases at V and 5 bases at J; junction bases unmatched: 13.

Many counts were recorded for this clonotype. V and J are TRBV27 and TRBJ1-2; weak D call: TRBD1 (5 bases). The ends were cut back, 8 bases at V and 4 bases at J, with 14 bases in the middle. The CDR3 covers 13 residues. Germline CDR1 MNHEY, CDR2 SMNVEV (reference sequence). CDR3 residues: CASYGGELYGYTF. CDR3 DNA: TGTGCCAGCTACGGGGGGGAGCTCTATGGCTACACCTTC.

This clonotype was detected many times. The gene calls are TRBV30 and TRBJ2-4; either TRBD1 or TRBD2 may fit D (5 bases each). Germline CDR1 and CDR2: GTSNPN and SVGIG (reference sequence). The V and J ends lost 0 bases and 8 bases respectively, with 8 bases between them. This CDR3 is 12 amino acids long. CDR3 nucleotide sequence: TGTGCCTGGAGTGTTAGGGGAGACATTCAGTACTTC. The encoded protein is CAWSVRGDIQYF.

This clonotype was seen at least ten times. The CDR3 loop is CASSPTTGRSTEAFF. DNA of the CDR3: TGTGCCAGCTCACCTACCACAGGAAGGAGCACTGAAGCTTTCTTT. V is TRBV18 and J is TRBJ1-1, with D perhaps TRBD1 (5 bases). Trimming pared 3 bases from V and 4 bases from J, leaving 15 bases between. The CDR3 covers 15 residues. CDR1 and CDR2 from the germline V gene are KGHSH and LQKENI.

This clonotype was detected a few times. This chain uses TRBV7-2 with TRBJ2-3; 9 bases agree with TRBD2. V gave up 5 bases and J gave up 2 bases; unmatched junction bases: 8. The CDR3 covers 16 residues. CDR1 and CDR2 from the germline V gene are SGHTA and FQGNSA. Here the CDR3 DNA reads TGTGCCAGCAGCCCCTCGGGACTAGCTTTCACAGATACGCAGTATTTT. As protein: CASSPSGLAFTDTQYF.

V usage is TRBV19 and J usage is TRBJ2-5; D is unresolved. CDR3 length: 13 amino acids. The germline gives CDR1 LNHDA, CDR2 SQIVND (reference sequence). The V end was cut by 3 bases, the J end by 4 bases, with 9 bases between. The CDR3 is CASSIPGGETQYF. As DNA, the CDR3 is TGTGCCAGTAGTATCCCCGGCGGAGAGACCCAGTACTTC.

This clonotype has at least ten counts. The chain carries TRBV6-2 or TRBV6-3 and TRBJ1-5; maybe TRBD1 (6 bases). The CDR3 contains 15 residues. V was cut by 6 bases and J by 2 bases, with 14 bases left in between. Looked up from germline, CDR1 is MNHEY and CDR2 is SVGEGT. CDR3 nucleotides: TGTGCCAGCAGCAAAGGACAGATCGGCAATCAGCCCCAGCATTTT. It codes for CASSKGQIGNQPQHF.